In this sample, the clone carrying this T cell receptor (beta chain) turned up a few times. Its antigen remains unknown. Germline trimming cut 3 bases from V and 5 bases from J; bases unmatched to any gene: 10. CDR1 is SGDLS and CDR2 is YYNGEE in the germline V gene. The length of the CDR3 is 15 residues. This specimen belongs to a study of blood T cells in healthy people across ages. Background on the study: The capture of about one barcoded beta molecule per two T cells was achieved by template switching. Study conclusions and caveats: As naive T cell percentage varied, TCR beta diversity correlated strongly with it. Observed TCR beta diversity per million T cells went down as age went up. This fall followed a roughly linear course with age.

The second PCR ran about 6 to 11 cycles with a sample-barcoded 5' primer and J-beta primers. A template-switch adaptor containing 12 random nucleotides labeled each cDNA molecule. TCRdb used MiXCR to reprocess the 5' RACE reads, holding one entry per CDR3 protein. The repertoire has hundreds of thousands of distinct CDR3 sequences, about 42% of them found once; the top ten carry around 21%. The sample comprised blood. The TCR comes from a man in his 60s in good health. The chain recombines TRBV9 with TRBJ2-5, with TRBD2 matching 7 bases. As DNA, the CDR3 is TGTGCCAGCAGCGGATCCGGGAGGATGGGTGAGACCCAGTACTTC. Amino acid sequence: CASSGSGRMGETQYF.